Each of the 4 T cell receptor beta chains below was sequenced from the same sample in a study of cytomegalovirus exposure and HLA in healthy donors. Method: immunoSEQ multiplex PCR; TCRdb's copy keeps in-frame clones and lacks some. Here the sample spans roughly 250,000 clones, 86% being singletons. The specimen was PBMCs. All receptors derive from a woman aged 30 to 39 in good health and CMV-seropositive.

CDR3 bases: TGTGCCAGCTCACCTTCAGGGCCCGGTAGCAATCAGCCCCAGCATTTT. Translated: CASSPSGPGSNQPQHF. The chain links TRBV18 to TRBJ1-5, with D possibly matching TRBD1 (5 bases). This CDR3 spans 16 amino acids. The germline V gene encodes CDR1 KGHSH and CDR2 LQKENI. V was pared by 3 bases and J by 0 bases, with 12 bases between.

The V gene is TRBV11-2, the J gene TRBJ1-2; D unclear. CDR3 length: 14 amino acids. Germline V gene sequence: CDR1 SGHAT, CDR2 FQNNGV. With 2 bases removed from V and 0 bases from J, the gap between germline ends came to 7 bases. The CDR3 DNA reads as TGTGCCAGCAGCTTACCTGGAGCTAACTATGGCTACACCTTC. This codes for CASSLPGANYGYTF.

V and J are TRBV5-1 and TRBJ1-1, with 9 bases lining up with TRBD1. V was pared by 3 bases and J by 3 bases, with 12 bases of the junction left unmatched. CDR1 and CDR2 from the germline V gene are SGHRS and YFSETQ. This CDR3 has 17 residues. CDR3 loop: CASSSTYTRQGDTEAFF. The CDR3 nucleotides read TGCGCCAGCAGCTCAACTTATACTAGACAGGGGGACACTGAAGCTTTCTTT.

The chain links TRBV5-1 to TRBJ1-5; 9 bases map to TRBD1. Germline V lookup: CDR1 SGHRS, CDR2 YFSETQ. The CDR3 has 16 amino acids. Germline trimming cut 0 bases from V and 3 bases from J; bases unmatched to any gene: 4. CDR3 in DNA: TGCGCCAGCAGCTTGGACGGACAGGGGTACAATCAGCCCCAGCATTTT. Its protein is CASSLDGQGYNQPQHF.